This entry describes one T cell receptor (beta chain). This clone's antigen is unknown. It has no much larger one-base neighbor in the sample; base qualities were not kept. Collaborating institutions collected whole blood in K2EDTA tubes following their own protocols. For TCRbeta analysis, collaborator samples were shipped as frozen whole blood, as isolated PBMCs, or as DNA extracted from either sample type. The record originates from a study of blood T cell repertoires in COVID-19 (dated by TCRdb to 2020 to 2021). Study-wide context: Samples from collaborators originated in the United States, Italy and Spain and spanned both the acute and convalescent phases of COVID-19. The prospective study material was composed of cDNA or gDNA derived from T cells, B-cell-depleted T cells, or PBMCs. The dataset comprised deeply sampled blood TCRbeta repertoires from subjects exposed to, actively infected with, or recovered from COVID-19. A freely available public database, intended as a resource for researchers studying the immune response to SARS-CoV-2, is where the repertoires were released. Samples were obtained from the ongoing ImmuneRACE study (first 160 participants) and from roughly 1,300 subjects provided by 6 global collaborators. Nearly every sample came with metadata listing a de-identified subject ID, COVID-19 status, age in years and sex. Where available, HLA class I and class II types were obtained from metadata supplied by the sample provider rather than from assay-based typing. Study-wide findings and limitations: The quantity of clinical and demographic metadata differed by source and by participant and was supplied without curation.

The immunoSEQ Assay, a bias-controlled multiplex PCR, was used to amplify TCRbeta CDR3 regions from genomic DNA. The study's own analysis went as follows. The number of nucleated cells in each sample was estimated by amplification of reference gene primers within the assay. To quantify the absolute abundance of each unique TCRbeta CDR3 rearrangement, sequence reads were collapsed and filtered. Productive Simpson clonality was computed per sample as the square root of Simpson's diversity index over productive rearrangements. TCRdb limited this immuneACCESS table to in-frame rearrangements with V and J called. A share of clones is missing; checked studies link under half to unresolved V genes, and the rest is unexplained. The DNA was the basis for D and trimming; V, J and clone size are from that table. The sample table contains approximately 92,000 clones; only one count was recorded for about two thirds of them. The ten largest clones take up 20% to 25% of the sample.

The origin of this receptor is a woman in her fifties or sixties in a cohort sampled during active or convalescent COVID-19. Sequenced sample: peripheral blood.

The DNA is as follows: TGTGCCAGCAGTCCCGGGACAGGGGGGAACACTGAAGCTTTCTTT. This encodes CASSPGTGGNTEAFF. The chain is encoded by TRBV7-9 joined to TRBJ1-1; 11 of the junction bases match TRBD1. Including cysteine and phenylalanine, the CDR3 has 15 amino acids. CDR3 DNA only is kept here, 45 bases in frame from base 1. Per the germline V gene (reference sequence), SEHNR is the CDR1 and FQNEAQ is the CDR2. V has 6 bases trimmed and J has 1 base trimmed; junction bases matching no gene number 4.